The rows below give T cell receptor beta chains drawn from one sample of a study of memory CD4+ T cells and cytomegalovirus serostatus. This table comes from immunoSEQ multiplex PCR, and its TCRdb copy is limited to in-frame clones, with some not included. This table holds 85,000 to 100,000 clones, roughly 80% found once. The sequenced sample consisted of memory CD4+ T cells from blood. The receptors here all came from an adult in good health and CMV-seropositive. CDR3s include the opening cysteine and the closing phenylalanine or tryptophan. D genes are given only for firm matches. Size tells how often a clone was seen (once, few, many) or the class of an expanded clone, and some rows leave it out.

j_call clone_size v_call d_call cdr3_aa cdr3_nt
TRBJ2-1 - TRBV28 TRBD2 CASSTSGRAYNEQFF TGTGCCAGCAGTACTAGCGGGAGGGCCTACAATGAGCAGTTCTTC
TRBJ1-5 - TRBV10-3 - CAISERQGYQPQHF TGTGCCATCAGTGAAAGGCAGGGGTATCAGCCCCAGCATTTT
TRBJ2-1 - TRBV28 TRBD2 CASSLSRTSGTSYNEQFF TGTGCCAGCAGTCTTTCAAGGACTAGCGGGACCTCTTACAATGAGCAGTTCTTC
TRBJ2-7 few TRBV28 - CASSKSSYEQYF TGTGCCAGCAGTAAGAGCTCCTACGAGCAGTACTTC
TRBJ1-2 few TRBV5-1 TRBD1 CASSNDRGGYGYTF TGCGCCAGCAGCAATGACAGGGGTGGCTATGGCTACACCTTC
TRBJ2-2 - TRBV28 TRBD2 CASSSWAGLAGGSNTGELFF TGTGCCAGCAGTTCCTGGGCGGGACTAGCGGGAGGGAGTAACACCGGGGAGCTGTTTTTT
TRBJ2-3 - TRBV7-9 - CASSRTSPSGTDTQYF TGTGCCAGCAGCCGGACCTCCCCCTCGGGCACAGATACGCAGTATTTT
TRBJ2-5 many TRBV29-1 TRBD2 CSVSTSGTQETQYF TGCAGCGTCTCGACTAGCGGGACCCAAGAGACCCAGTACTTC
TRBJ2-2 - TRBV15 TRBD1 CATSTGQTNTGELFF TGTGCCACCAGTACGGGACAGACGAACACCGGGGAGCTGTTTTTT
TRBJ1-1 few TRBV6-5 TRBD1 CASSYRTGGTEAFF TGTGCCAGCAGTTATCGGACAGGGGGGACTGAAGCTTTCTTT
TRBJ1-3 - TRBV7-9 TRBD1 CASSPRTGESSGNTIYF TGTGCCAGCAGTCCAAGGACAGGGGAGAGTTCTGGAAACACCATATATTTT
TRBJ2-7 once TRBV7-9 TRBD1 CASSLATGGRSYEQYF TGTGCCAGCAGCTTAGCCACAGGGGGCCGTTCCTACGAGCAGTACTTC
TRBJ2-5 - TRBV5-6 TRBD1 CASSLGPGGIETQYF TGTGCCAGCAGCTTGGGGCCAGGGGGCATCGAGACCCAGTACTTC
TRBJ1-3 - TRBV18 - CASSLTRGSSGNTIYF TGTGCCAGCTCTCTGACTAGGGGGAGCTCTGGAAACACCATATATTTT
TRBJ2-2 few TRBV5-1 TRBD2 CASSLVLASGPNTGELFF TGCGCCAGCAGCTTGGTTTTGGCTAGCGGACCGAACACCGGGGAGCTGTTTTTT
TRBJ2-4 - TRBV5-1 TRBD1 CASSPGTGGNIQYF TGCGCCAGCAGCCCCGGGACAGGGGGGAACATTCAGTACTTC
TRBJ1-2 - TRBV7-2 TRBD1 CASSSTRQGHGYTF TGTGCCAGCAGCTCCACCAGACAGGGCCATGGCTACACCTTC
TRBJ2-7 - TRBV11-2 - CASSFRTDYEQYF TGTGCCAGCAGCTTTCGCACGGACTACGAGCAGTACTTC
TRBJ2-2 - TRBV5-1 - CASSRDVTGELFF TGCGCCAGCAGCCGGGATGTTACCGGGGAGCTGTTTTTT
TRBJ2-1 - TRBV2 - CASKQDQYNEQFF TGTGCCAGCAAGCAGGACCAATACAATGAGCAGTTCTTC
TRBJ2-3 once TRBV7-7 TRBD2 CASSLKVAGEHDTQYF TGTGCTAGCAGCTTGAAGGTAGCGGGAGAACACGATACGCAGTATTTT
TRBJ1-4 - TRBV7-8 - CASSPVGGFDEKLFF TGTGCCAGCAGCCCCGTGGGGGGCTTTGATGAAAAACTGTTTTTT
TRBJ2-7 - TRBV6-1 - CASKPLDSYEQYF TGTGCCAGCAAACCCCTGGACAGCTACGAGCAGTACTTC
TRBJ2-1 - TRBV11-2 TRBD2 CASSPVGLAGEGLFF TGTGCCAGCAGCCCGGTCGGACTAGCGGGAGAAGGGTTGTTCTTC
TRBJ1-5 many TRBV19 - CASSLVDPVQPQHF TGTGCCAGTAGCCTAGTAGACCCGGTTCAGCCCCAGCATTTT